The 8 T cell receptor beta chains in this list originate from one sample, sequenced in a study of CD8 T cells in Susac syndrome. Random hexamers were used to reverse transcribe an amount of about 0.5 to 1 ug RNA. TCRdb reprocessed the immunoSEQ multiplex PCR reads with MiXCR, giving one entry per CDR3 protein. Found here are roughly 190,000 distinct CDR3 sequences, around 96% of them singletons; the top ten hold approximately 0.098%. The sequenced material came from CD4+ T cells from PBMCs. The source is a human donor in good health.

The chain has TRBV20-1 and TRBJ1-2, with TRBD1 matching over 7 bases. V lost 2 bases to trimming and J lost 5 bases; unmatched junction nucleotides: 17. The V gene's germline CDR1 is DFQATT and CDR2 SNEGSKA (reference sequence). CDR3 size: 17 residues. The CDR3: CSARLQGEGSEWYGYTF. DNA for the CDR3: TGCAGTGCTAGACTCCAGGGGGAAGGGTCGGAGTGGTATGGCTACACCTTC.

The J gene is TRBJ2-7, the V gene TRBV3-1; 12 nucleotides line up with TRBD2. Trimming removed 4 bases from V and 5 bases from J; junction bases left unmatched: 6. CDR3 length equals 15 residues. The germline V gene has CDR1 LGHDT and CDR2 YNNKEL (reference sequence). CDR3 sequence (DNA): TGTGCCAGCAGCCCGACTAGCGGGAGTCTCCACGAGCAGTACTTC. Its protein product is CASSPTSGSLHEQYF.

This clonotype has only one observation. This chain joins TRBV20-1 and TRBJ2-7; the match to TRBD2 covers 7 bases. Unmatched junction bases numbered 4, after V lost 7 bases and J lost 4 bases. Germline CDR1 and CDR2: DFQATT and SNEGSKA (reference sequence). CDR3 length: 11 amino acids. The CDR3 sequence is CSVKRDYEQYF. The CDR3 nucleotides read TGCAGTGTCAAGCGGGATTACGAGCAGTACTTC.

CDR3 residues: CSASAGALNEQFF. CDR3 in DNA: TGCAGCGCTTCAGCGGGAGCCCTCAATGAGCAGTTCTTC. This chain links TRBV29-1 with TRBJ2-1; TRBD2 matches 8 bases. Germline-derived CDR1 and CDR2 are SQVTM and ANQGSEA. V lost 7 bases and J lost 6; bases outside the gene matches: 8. CDR3 size: 13 residues.

This chain links TRBV25-1 with TRBJ1-2, with D tentatively TRBD1 (5 bases). The CDR3 sequence is 11 residues long. Between the trimmed V and J ends, which lost 8 bases and 5 bases, there was a span of 9 bases. CDR1 is MGHDK and CDR2 is SYGVNS in the germline V gene. The CDR3 loop reads CASGTGYGYTF. In DNA form, the CDR3 reads TGTGCCAGCGGGACGGGATATGGCTACACCTTC.

The chain uses TRBV28 and TRBJ2-3; D is uncertain. V was cut by 5 bases and J by 3 bases, with 12 bases left in between. CDR3 length equals 14 residues. Germline CDR1 MDHEN, CDR2 SYDVKM. The CDR3 DNA reads as TGTGCCAGCAGTCGTCTCGGGTCGACAGATACGCAGTATTTT. Its protein product is CASSRLGSTDTQYF.

The rearrangement joins TRBV29-1 to TRBJ2-1; 8 nucleotides line up with TRBD1. V dropped 6 bases and J dropped 3; count of bases not matched to a gene: 7. The CDR3 length is 14 residues. The germline V gene encodes CDR1 SQVTM and CDR2 ANQGSEA. The CDR3 DNA follows: TGCAGCGTCAACCGGGACAGGTACTACAATGAGCAGTTCTTC. This codes for CSVNRDRYYNEQFF.

The rearrangement joins TRBV30 to TRBJ1-1; D uncertain. The CDR3 loop spans 12 amino acids. The V end lost 6 bases, the J end lost 1 base, and 9 bases lay between the germline ends. Per the germline V gene, CDR1 is GTSNPN and CDR2 is SVGIG (reference sequence). The CDR3 is CACFPTNTEAFF. The CDR3, as DNA: TGTGCCTGCTTCCCCACGAACACTGAAGCTTTCTTT.